These T cell receptor beta chains were read from a single sample in a study of cytomegalovirus exposure and HLA in healthy donors. Here immunoSEQ multiplex PCR was the method, and the copy in TCRdb shows in-frame clones only, minus some. The top ten clones hold around 2.5% of a sample with more than 120,000 clones, 65% to 85% of them seen once. What was sequenced was PBMCs. The receptor set was obtained from a male donor in good health and CMV-seronegative. The CDR3 runs from the conserved cysteine through the conserved F or W. The D gene is left open where the match is weak. Rows give clone size only sometimes, using once, few, many, or a class for an expanded clone.

>TRBV4-2|TRBJ2-1|-|-
CASSRAPRLPGTFF
TGTGCCAGCAGCCGGGCGCCCCGACTACCCGGAACGTTCTTC
>TRBV11-2|TRBJ2-1|TRBD2|-
CASSLEALRGGNEQFF
TGTGCCAGCAGCTTAGAAGCCCTCCGGGGGGGCAATGAGCAGTTCTTC
>TRBV9|TRBJ1-2|-|-
CASSVVEGSGYYGYTF
TGTGCCAGCAGCGTAGTGGAAGGGAGTGGGTACTATGGCTACACCTTC
>TRBV30|TRBJ1-1|TRBD1|few
CAWSVRSWDRAYTRANTEAFF
TGTGCCTGGAGTGTTCGTTCTTGGGACAGGGCCTATACGAGGGCAAACACTGAAGCTTTCTTT
>TRBV7-3|TRBJ2-2|-|-
CASSPGPAGWDTGELFF
TGTGCCAGCAGCCCTGGCCCCGCGGGATGGGACACCGGGGAGCTGTTTTTT
>TRBV4-1|TRBJ1-2|-|-
CASSQVPSVNYGYTF
TGCGCCAGCAGCCAAGTTCCTTCGGTCAACTATGGCTACACCTTC
>TRBV20-1|TRBJ2-7|-|-
CSASSYEQYF
TGCAGTGCTTCGTCCTACGAGCAGTACTTC
>TRBV28|TRBJ1-3|TRBD1|few
CASSSATGLGNTIYF
TGTGCCAGCAGTTCCGCGACAGGGCTTGGAAACACCATATATTTT
>TRBV9|TRBJ2-1|TRBD2|-
CASSVGGLAGDDYNEQFF
TGTGCCAGCAGCGTAGGAGGACTAGCGGGAGACGACTACAATGAGCAGTTCTTC
>TRBV19|TRBJ1-2|-|few
CASTPDLTNYGYTF
TGTGCCAGTACCCCGGACTTAACTAACTATGGCTACACCTTC
>TRBV7-2|TRBJ2-3|-|once
CASSSSDTQYF
TGTGCCAGCAGCTCCTCCGATACGCAGTATTTT
>TRBV4-3|TRBJ1-2|-|-
CASSQDLGTEGGYTF
TGCGCCAGCAGCCAAGACCTCGGGACGGAGGGAGGCTACACCTTC
>TRBV7-9|TRBJ1-3|-|once
CASSYGHGWKGTIYF
TGTGCCAGCAGCTACGGACACGGCTGGAAAGGCACCATATATTTT
>TRBV18|TRBJ1-1|-|-
CASSLRREGFMNTEAFF
TGTGCCAGCTCACTCCGCAGGGAGGGATTCATGAACACTGAAGCTTTCTTT
>TRBV10-3|TRBJ2-5|-|-
CAISPHRSDRETQYF
TGTGCCATCAGTCCACACAGGTCGGATAGAGAGACCCAGTACTTC